Shown below are 24 T cell receptor beta chains from a single sample sequenced in a study of follicular helper T cells after annual influenza vaccination (dated by TCRdb to about 2017). The time point label, read with the paper, signifies: 2015-2016 season, pre-vaccination. The library came from the immunoSEQ multiplex PCR assay. Held by TCRdb, this immuneACCESS table contains in-frame sequences only and omits some clones. Under half of the omission traces to an unresolved V gene where checked; the cause of the rest is unknown. For this sample there are hundreds of clones; 80% appear just once. Approximately 3.5% of the sample is in the top ten clones. This specimen was CXCR5+ CD38+ circulating T follicular helper cells from blood, taken on the day of influenza vaccination. The cell subset or site label, as the study defines it: circulating Tfh, non-naive CD4+CXCR5+PD-1+ (ICOS+CD38+ or ICOS-CD38-). These receptors were taken from an adult who received the influenza vaccine.

The V gene is TRBV7-9, the J gene TRBJ2-3, with TRBD1 identical over 8 bases. Losses at the gene ends were 6 bases for V and 4 bases for J; bases not matched to a gene: 6. Germline CDR1 is SEHNR and CDR2 is FQNEAQ (reference sequence). The CDR3 runs to 14 residues. CDR3 coding DNA: TGTGCCAGCAGTGACGGACAGGGCGCAGATACGCAGTATTTT. Translated: CASSDGQGADTQYF.

This clone has a single count. The CDR3 loop reads CASSPQGGPGNTIYF. The CDR3 nucleotides read TGTGCCAGCAGCCCCCAGGGAGGGCCTGGAAACACCATATATTTT. V is TRBV7-3 and J is TRBJ1-3; D might be TRBD1 (5 bases). V was pared by 5 bases and J by 2 bases, with 13 bases between. The CDR3 sequence is 15 residues long. Looked up from germline, CDR1 is SGHTA and CDR2 is FQGTGA.

This rearrangement joins TRBV5-5 to TRBJ2-1, with D perhaps given as TRBD1 or TRBD2 (6 bases each). Germline CDR1 is SGHKS and CDR2 is YYEKEE (reference sequence). V was trimmed by 2 bases and J by 12 bases, leaving 21 bases between them. The CDR3 has 15 amino acids. This chain's CDR3 is CASSLSAGTSSGQFF. Written as DNA, the CDR3 is TGTGCCAGCAGCTTATCTGCGGGGACAAGTTCCGGGCAGTTCTTC. Full variable domain (remainder filled in from reference TRBV5-5 and TRBJ2-1): DAGVTQSPTHLIKTRGQQVTLRCSPISGHKSVSWYQQVLGQGPQFIFQYYEKEERGRGNFPDRFSARQFPNYSSELNVNALLLGDSALYLCASSLSAGTSSGQFFGPGTRLTVL.

A few counts support this clone. The chain is built from TRBV27 and TRBJ1-2, with 9 bases aligning to TRBD1. The CDR3 totals 14 residues. The V gene end was trimmed by 7 bases and the J gene end by 2 bases; junction bases not matched to a gene: 5. The germline gives CDR1 MNHEY, CDR2 SMNVEV (reference sequence). CDR3 residues: CASKLQGANYGYTF. The CDR3 bases are TGTGCCAGCAAACTACAGGGGGCAAACTATGGCTACACCTTC.

J is TRBJ2-7 and V is TRBV4-3, with D tentatively TRBD1 (6 bases). Trimming took off 2 bases at V and 3 bases at J, with 11 bases between the two ends. The CDR3 spans 14 residues. Germline-derived CDR1 and CDR2 are LGHNA and YSLEER. The CDR3 region is CASSQTTGNYEQYF. CDR3 nucleotide sequence: TGCGCCAGCAGCCAAACTACAGGGAACTACGAGCAGTACTTC.

V usage is TRBV5-1 and J usage is TRBJ2-1; 8 bases agree with TRBD2. The ends lost 4 bases at V and 8 bases at J; junction bases unmatched: 11. Looked up from germline, CDR1 is SGHRS and CDR2 is YFSETQ. The length of the CDR3 is 15 residues. The CDR3 region has the DNA TGCGCCAGCAGCCCGGTACGGGGGGGAGGGGATGAGCAGTTCTTC. Translating gives CASSPVRGGGDEQFF.

The chain joins TRBV28 to TRBJ1-2; possibly TRBD1 for D (5 bases). This CDR3 region has 12 residues. V was clipped by 11 bases and J by 5 bases, with 15 bases between them. The germline V gene has CDR1 MDHEN and CDR2 SYDVKM. The CDR3 DNA is TGTGCCGGATTCAGGGCCCCGTATGGCTACACCTTC. It specifies CAGFRAPYGYTF.

The V gene is TRBV10-1, the J gene TRBJ1-4; the D is unclear. Deletions cut 3 bases from V and 8 bases from J, with 10 bases between. Germline V gene lookup returns CDR1 WNHNN and CDR2 SYGVQD (reference sequence). This CDR3 is built from 13 residues. The CDR3, as DNA: TGCGCCAGCAGTGAATCCAGAGAGGAAAAACTGTTTTTT. This encodes CASSESREEKLFF.

In nucleotides, the CDR3 is TGTGCCAGTAATGGACACAAAAACACCGGGGAGCTGTTTTTT. It encodes CASNGHKNTGELFF. V is TRBV19 and J is TRBJ2-2; tentatively, D is TRBD1 (5 bases). Germline assignment: CDR1 LNHDA and CDR2 SQIVND (reference sequence). This CDR3 is 14 amino acids long. Between the trimmed V and J ends, which lost 7 bases and 2 bases, there was a span of 11 bases.

The chain's CDR3 is CASSRGRIYEQYF. The CDR3 DNA is TGTGCCAGCAGCCGCGGACGAATCTACGAGCAGTACTTC. The chain employs TRBV11-3 and TRBJ2-7, with D hard to call. V was trimmed by 5 bases and J by 3 bases, leaving 11 bases between them. CDR3 length: 13 residues. Germline V gene sequence: CDR1 SGHNT, CDR2 YENEEA.

This chain connects TRBV5-4 to TRBJ2-1, with 9 bases fitting TRBD1. CDR3 size: 15 residues. Germline CDR1 and CDR2: SGHNT and YYREEE (reference sequence). V was clipped by 5 bases and J by 8 bases; unmatched bases: 11. CDR3 protein: CASRPGTGLVHEQFF. As DNA, the CDR3 is TGTGCCAGCAGGCCCGGGACAGGGTTGGTTCATGAGCAGTTCTTC.

The gene calls are TRBV16 and TRBJ1-1; tentative D call: TRBD1 (6 bases). The CDR3 is 15 amino acids. V lost 6 bases and J lost 0, with 14 bases in between. The germline gives CDR1 KGHSY, CDR2 FQNENV. This CDR3 reads CASSQEGGLNTEAFF. In DNA, the CDR3 is TGTGCCAGCAGTCAAGAGGGGGGTTTGAACACTGAAGCTTTCTTT.

The count of this clone is one. This sequence joins TRBV6-1 and TRBJ2-2; 7 bases map to TRBD1. V was clipped by 4 bases and J by 4 bases; unmatched bases: 6. Germline CDR1 is MNHNS and CDR2 is SASEGT. This CDR3 contains 15 residues. The CDR3 sequence is CASSVKGAGTGELFF. CDR3 DNA sequence: TGTGCCAGCAGTGTTAAGGGGGCGGGCACCGGGGAGCTGTTTTTT.

The CDR3 reads CASSSKISTEAFF. The CDR3 bases are TGTGCCAGTAGTAGTAAAATAAGCACTGAAGCTTTCTTT. This sequence joins TRBV19 and TRBJ1-1; D gene ambiguous. The CDR3 length is 13 residues. Trimming removed 4 bases from V and 4 bases from J, with 10 bases in between. The germline gives CDR1 LNHDA, CDR2 SQIVND (reference sequence).

J is TRBJ2-7 and V is TRBV6-4; a possible D gene is TRBD1 (6 bases). V was cut by 6 bases and J by 2 bases, with 14 bases left in between. The CDR3 totals 14 residues. Germline lookup yields CDR1 MRHNA and CDR2 SNTAGT. CDR3 coding DNA: TGTGCCAGCAGCTCCGGGACACCTACCTACGAGCAGTACTTC. Its translation is CASSSGTPTYEQYF.

The chain is built from TRBV11-3 and TRBJ1-1; 8 bases are a match to TRBD1. Germline CDR1 and CDR2: SGHNT and YENEEA. V was clipped by 2 bases and J by 1 base; unmatched bases: 0. This CDR3 has 14 amino acids. CDR3 amino acids: CASSLTGGNTEAFF. For the CDR3, the DNA is TGTGCCAGCAGCTTAACAGGGGGGAACACTGAAGCTTTCTTT.

The J gene is TRBJ2-7, the V gene TRBV23-1, with D unclear. TRBV23-1 is classed as an ORF, of uncertain function. V lost 4 bases and J lost 5, with 9 bases in between. CDR3 length equals 12 residues. The chain's CDR3 is CASSPHRHEQYF. CDR3 coding DNA: TGCGCCAGCAGTCCGCATCGGCACGAGCAGTACTTC.

This sequence joins TRBV28 and TRBJ1-4, with D maybe TRBD1 (5 bases). V gave up 7 bases and J gave up 3 bases, with 9 bases separating them. Per germline, CDR1 MDHEN and CDR2 SYDVKM. This CDR3 has 13 residues. CDR3 protein: CASTGRPNEKLFF. In nucleotides, the CDR3 is TGTGCCAGCACGGGGCGGCCTAATGAAAAACTGTTTTTT.

The V gene is TRBV6-5, the J gene TRBJ2-3; D is undetermined. The V end was cut by 4 bases, the J end by 6 bases, with 8 bases between. Germline V CDR1 and CDR2: MNHEY, SVGAGI. The CDR3 runs 12 residues. The CDR3 DNA sequence: TGTGCCAGCAGTTCATTCGGGGATACGCAGTATTTT. It specifies CASSSFGDTQYF.

The rearrangement uses TRBV19 and TRBJ2-3, with 8 bases aligning to TRBD1. Losses at the gene ends were 5 bases for V and 2 bases for J; bases not matched to a gene: 9. CDR3 length: 16 residues. The germline V gene has CDR1 LNHDA and CDR2 SQIVND (reference sequence). The CDR3, as DNA: TGTGCCAGTAGTGGGCTAGGACAGGGTTTCACAGATACGCAGTATTTT. Protein: CASSGLGQGFTDTQYF.

This clone was recorded a few times. The chain employs TRBV10-1 and TRBJ2-7; the match to TRBD2 covers 9 bases. The CDR3 has 15 amino acids. J gave up 6 bases and V 3 bases, and 9 bases lay outside the gene matches. Germline CDR1 and CDR2: WNHNN and SYGVQD (reference sequence). The CDR3 DNA reads as TGCGCCAGCAGTGATAAGCCTAGCGGGACCCTCGAGCAGTACTTC. Translation: CASSDKPSGTLEQYF.

This chain links TRBV5-1 with TRBJ2-3; TRBD1 matches at 9 bases. This CDR3 region has 15 residues. The junction had 9 bases not matched to a gene; V was cut back by 4 bases and J by 6 bases. Germline V gene lookup returns CDR1 SGHRS and CDR2 YFSETQ. This chain's CDR3 is CASSDLQGAADTQYF. The CDR3 nucleotides read TGCGCCAGCAGCGACCTACAGGGGGCTGCGGATACGCAGTATTTT.

The V gene is TRBV4-2, the J gene TRBJ2-2, with 8 nucleotides matching TRBD2. Germline loops: CDR1 LGHNA, CDR2 YNFKEQ. Trimming removed 4 bases from V and 2 bases from J; junction bases left unmatched: 9. CDR3 length: 17 amino acids. Written as DNA, the CDR3 is TGTGCCAGCAGCCCTTTGGGAGCGGGGGACAACACCGGGGAGCTGTTTTTT. This encodes CASSPLGAGDNTGELFF.

The rearrangement links TRBV30 to TRBJ2-3; no clear D. V was clipped by 0 bases and J by 6 bases, with 7 bases between them. CDR3 length equals 12 residues. The germline V gene encodes CDR1 GTSNPN and CDR2 SVGIG (reference sequence). The CDR3 coding sequence is TGTGCCTGGAGTGTGAGTCCCGATACGCAGTATTTT. This encodes CAWSVSPDTQYF.